This T cell receptor beta chain comes out of a study of T cells after yellow fever vaccination. This CDR3 has 15 amino acids. Germline V lookup: CDR1 SGHVS, CDR2 FNYEAQ. Trimming removed 3 bases from V and 0 bases from J, with 9 bases in between. TCRdb re-derived calls from the 5' RACE reads in MiXCR, one entry per CDR3 protein. The sample records around 350,000 distinct CDR3 sequences, 6.2% being singletons. The study's findings and limits: Although the secondary response was weaker, it peaked faster, at day 5 versus 15. Reappearance after the booster was observed for most primary-vaccination clones (about 95% CD4, about 85% CD8).

This clonotype has ten or more counts. Its target is not known. The source was PBMCs, collected 5 days after the yellow fever booster vaccination. The sequence came from a young man who received the YFV17D yellow fever vaccine. The rearrangement links TRBV7-6 to TRBJ1-3; no firm D call. This CDR3 reads CASSLGAHSGNTIYF. The CDR3 region has the DNA TGTGCCAGCAGCTTGGGTGCCCACTCTGGAAACACCATATATTTT.